The 20 T cell receptor beta chains below come from one sample, sequenced in a study of T cells after yellow fever vaccination. Using its own MiXCR run on the 5' RACE reads, TCRdb lists one record per CDR3 protein. The sample records under 600,000 distinct CDR3 sequences, 21% being singletons. The sequencing here drew on PBMCs, taken approximately 22 days after the first yellow fever vaccination. These receptors were obtained from a man aged 18 to 30 who received the YFV17D yellow fever vaccine.

This clonotype was picked up a small number of times. The rearrangement links TRBV6-2 or TRBV6-3 to TRBJ2-1, with 7 bases identical to TRBD2. The CDR3 spans 13 residues. The trim removed 3 bases at V and 8 bases at J, leaving 4 bases unmatched. CDR1 and CDR2 from the germline V gene are MNHEY and SVGEGT. CDR3 DNA: TGTGCCAGCAGTTATATGGGGGGGGATGAGCAGTTCTTC. Its protein product is CASSYMGGDEQFF.

The chain links TRBV7-2 to TRBJ2-7, with a possible D match to TRBD1 (6 bases). Trimming removed 2 bases at V and 3 bases at J, with 14 bases between. Germline V gene sequence: CDR1 SGHTA, CDR2 FQGNSA. This CDR3 region has 15 residues. CDR3 in amino acids: CASSLLSGAVYEQYF. Here the CDR3 DNA reads TGTGCCAGCAGCTTACTCTCAGGGGCTGTCTACGAGCAGTACTTC. The whole variable domain, remainder taken from reference TRBV7-2 and TRBJ2-7, is GAGVSQSPSNKVTEKGKDVELRCDPISGHTALYWYRQSLGQGLEFLIYFQGNSAPDKSGLPSDRFSAERTGGSVSTLTIQRTQQEDSAVYLCASSLLSGAVYEQYFGPGTRLTVT.

In its sample, this clonotype was seen a few times. This chain joins TRBV12-3 or TRBV12-4 and TRBJ2-1, with a weak D call TRBD1 (6 bases). The CDR3 contains 15 residues. V lost 5 bases to trimming and J lost 9 bases, with 20 bases between them. The CDR3 region has the DNA TGTGCCAGCAGTCTCCGCCCGGGACACTCTAGTGAGCAGTTCTTC. Protein sequence: CASSLRPGHSSEQFF.

The chain has TRBV20-1 and TRBJ2-7; D tentatively fits TRBD1 or TRBD2 (6 bases each). V dropped 1 base and J dropped 5 bases, with 15 bases sitting between them. The germline gives CDR1 DFQATT, CDR2 SNEGSKA (reference sequence). This CDR3 contains 14 residues. CDR3 nucleotides: TGCAGTGCTAGAGCGGGGGCTAGCGCGGACGAGCAGTACGTC. It is translated as CSARAGASADEQYV.

This clonotype has only a few counts. This chain joins TRBV20-1 and TRBJ2-1; 9 bases agree with TRBD2. CDR1 is DFQATT, CDR2 SNEGSKA, per germline (reference sequence). Trimming removed 5 bases from V and 7 bases from J; junction bases left unmatched: 9. The length of the CDR3 is 14 residues. Written as DNA, the CDR3 is TGCAGTGCTGGACCACTAGCGGGCACTAATGAGCAGTTCTTC. It yields the protein CSAGPLAGTNEQFF.

J is TRBJ2-3 and V is TRBV5-1; D possibly corresponds to TRBD1 (8 bases). V lost 2 bases and J lost 2, with 15 bases in between. The germline gives CDR1 SGHRS, CDR2 YFSETQ. This CDR3 has 16 amino acids. DNA of the CDR3: TGCGCCAGCAGCTTATGGACAGGGAGGGACACAGATACGCAGTATTTT. This codes for CASSLWTGRDTDTQYF.

This clonotype was recorded a few times. This chain joins TRBV7-2 and TRBJ1-4; D remains unclear. This CDR3 spans 14 amino acids. Germline V lookup: CDR1 SGHTA, CDR2 FQGNSA. Trimming cost V 1 base and J 8 bases, with 11 bases left between them. The chain's CDR3 is CASSLVEGPEKLFF. Written as DNA, the CDR3 is TGTGCCAGCAGCTTAGTAGAGGGTCCCGAAAAACTGTTTTTT.

This chain uses TRBV27 with TRBJ1-6; TRBD1 matches at 9 bases. The CDR3 length is 14 residues. CDR1 is MNHEY, CDR2 SMNVEV, per germline (reference sequence). The V segment lost 6 bases and the J segment 11 bases; nucleotides outside the gene matches: 8. The CDR3 sequence is CASSSGQGRTPLHF. CDR3 nucleotides: TGTGCCAGCAGCTCCGGACAGGGGAGGACACCCCTCCACTTT.

This clonotype has a handful of counts. The CDR3 is CASSPHSGDTQYF. The DNA of the CDR3 is TGTGCCAGCAGCCCGCACTCGGGAGATACGCAGTATTTT. This chain joins TRBV7-8 and TRBJ2-3; D remains unclear. The V and J ends lost 5 bases and 5 bases respectively, with 11 bases between them. The CDR3 runs 13 residues. Germline V gives CDR1 SGHVS, CDR2 FQNEAQ.

The chain has TRBV27 and TRBJ2-7; possible D gene TRBD1, 5 bases. Germline V CDR1 and CDR2: MNHEY, SMNVEV (reference sequence). Deletions cut 5 bases from V and 5 bases from J, with 13 bases between. The length of the CDR3 is 13 residues. The CDR3 reads CASSLRQPHEQYF. The CDR3 nucleotides are TGTGCCAGCAGTCTCCGACAGCCCCACGAGCAGTACTTC.

This clonotype was seen just once. The gene calls are TRBV7-9 and TRBJ2-2, with D possibly TRBD1 on 5 matching bases. Germline loops: CDR1 SEHNR, CDR2 FQNEAQ (reference sequence). Trimming took 1 base from V and 5 from J, leaving 17 bases between them. The CDR3 length is 17 residues. The CDR3 sequence: CASSLVQGDLRTGELFF. CDR3 nucleotide sequence: TGTGCCAGCAGCTTAGTCCAGGGCGACCTTAGGACCGGGGAGCTGTTTTTT.

This clonotype has only a few counts. This chain joins TRBV12-3 or TRBV12-4 and TRBJ2-2; D not certain. The CDR3 spans 12 residues. V was pared by 3 bases and J by 8 bases, with 7 bases between. CDR3 protein: CASSFVLGELFF. As DNA, the CDR3 is TGTGCCAGCAGTTTCGTGCTGGGGGAGCTGTTTTTT.

The count of this clonotype is one. The chain carries TRBV11-3 and TRBJ2-1; a weak D match, TRBD2 (6 bases). Germline V CDR1 and CDR2: SGHNT, YENEEA. V was pared by 0 bases and J by 10 bases, with 16 bases between. This CDR3 comprises 15 residues. The CDR3: CASSLDGGPGGEQFF. DNA for the CDR3: TGTGCCAGCAGCTTAGATGGCGGGCCTGGGGGGGAGCAGTTCTTC.

This clonotype has only a few counts. The chain uses TRBV5-1 and TRBJ2-1; TRBD2 matches at 7 bases. The junction had 3 bases not matched to a gene; V was cut back by 0 bases and J by 3 bases. Looked up from germline, CDR1 is SGHRS and CDR2 is YFSETQ. The CDR3 loop spans 15 amino acids. In DNA, the CDR3 is TGCGCCAGCAGCTTGGCAGGGACTAACTACAATGAGCAGTTCTTC. Amino acids: CASSLAGTNYNEQFF.

The chain carries TRBV28 and TRBJ1-1; tentatively, D is TRBD1 (5 bases). The CDR3 is 13 residues long. Trimming removed 5 bases at V and 5 bases at J, with 12 bases between. Looked up from germline, CDR1 is MDHEN and CDR2 is SYDVKM. CDR3 sequence (DNA): TGTGCCAGCAGTGCCGGGGGGAGGACTGAAGCTTTCTTT. The encoded protein is CASSAGGRTEAFF.

There are many counts of this clonotype. J is TRBJ2-1 and V is TRBV5-4; 10 nucleotides line up with TRBD2. Looked up from germline, CDR1 is SGHNT and CDR2 is YYREEE (reference sequence). V was pared by 4 bases and J by 10 bases, with 8 bases of the junction left unmatched. The CDR3 length is 14 residues. This CDR3 reads CASSGAGGLAEQFF. CDR3 in DNA: TGTGCCAGCAGCGGAGCGGGGGGGCTAGCGGAGCAGTTCTTC.

The table lists this clonotype with a count of one. CDR3 sequence: CASSERDRVQETQYF. Written as DNA, the CDR3 is TGTGCCAGCAGTGAGAGGGACAGGGTACAAGAGACCCAGTACTTC. V and J are TRBV6-1 and TRBJ2-5; 9 bases fit TRBD1. The trim removed 3 bases at V and 2 bases at J, leaving 4 bases unmatched. Looked up from germline, CDR1 is MNHNS and CDR2 is SASEGT. The CDR3 runs 15 residues.

This clonotype has just a few counts. The chain couples TRBV4-3 to TRBJ2-2; maybe TRBD1 (6 bases). The V gene's germline CDR1 is LGHNA and CDR2 YSLEER. With 0 bases removed from V and 6 bases from J, the gap between germline ends came to 17 bases. The CDR3 runs to 17 residues. The CDR3 DNA is TGCGCCAGCAGCCAAGATAAGACAGGAAGGTTGGCCGGGGAGCTGTTTTTT. This codes for CASSQDKTGRLAGELFF.

This clonotype has just a few counts. The CDR3 region is CASSVVPGYNEQFF. The CDR3 DNA reads as TGTGCCAGCAGCGTAGTACCCGGGTACAATGAGCAGTTCTTC. This chain joins TRBV9 and TRBJ2-1; D remains unclear. The CDR3 is 14 residues long. The V end lost 0 bases, the J end lost 4 bases, and 8 bases lay between the germline ends. Germline V gene sequence: CDR1 SGDLS, CDR2 YYNGEE.

This clonotype showed up just a few times. The gene calls are TRBV6-2 or TRBV6-3 and TRBJ2-2; D remains unclear. Trimming took off 5 bases at V and 7 bases at J, with 14 bases between the two ends. The CDR3 runs 14 residues. CDR1 and CDR2 from the germline V gene are MNHEY and SVGEGT. In nucleotides, the CDR3 is TGTGCCAGCAGTCAGAGTTCAGAGAACGGGGAGCTGTTTTTT. The encoded protein is CASSQSSENGELFF.